What follows are 29 T cell receptor beta chains derived from one specimen sequenced in a study of cytomegalovirus exposure and HLA in healthy donors. Vbeta (60) and Jbeta (13) primers were used in the PCR. Measured with immunoSEQ multiplex PCR; TCRdb has only the in-frame clones, and not every one. The sample records about 140,000 clones, roughly 73% being singletons. Sequenced material: PBMCs. All receptors come from a female donor in good health and CMV-seronegative.

The rearrangement links TRBV5-4 to TRBJ2-5; 7 nucleotides match TRBD1. The last part of the DNA fits TRBJ2-7 better; the J call may be wrong. The CDR3 is 13 residues long. Germline V gives CDR1 SGHNT, CDR2 YYREEE (reference sequence). In DNA form, the CDR3 reads TGTGCCAGCCGACGACAGGGACCTTACGAGCAGTACTTC. Protein sequence: CASRRQGPYEQYF.

The chain couples TRBV7-2 to TRBJ2-3, with 9 nucleotides matching TRBD2. Trimming removed 5 bases from V and 1 base from J; junction bases left unmatched: 10. The CDR3 contains 17 residues. Germline-derived CDR1 and CDR2 are SGHTA and FQGNSA. The CDR3 spells CASSPRVAGARTDTQYF. The CDR3 DNA reads as TGTGCCAGCAGCCCTCGGGTAGCGGGGGCCCGCACAGATACGCAGTATTTT.

The genes are TRBV5-5 and TRBJ2-2; tentative D call: TRBD2 (5 bases). The CDR3 is 15 amino acids. Germline V gene lookup returns CDR1 SGHKS and CDR2 YYEKEE (reference sequence). Trimming removed 2 bases from V and 6 bases from J, with 14 bases in between. Here the CDR3 reads CASSFSTNGAGELFF. Here the CDR3 DNA reads TGTGCCAGCAGCTTTAGCACCAACGGGGCCGGGGAGCTGTTTTTT. Full variable domain (missing parts from reference TRBV5-5 and TRBJ2-2): DAGVTQSPTHLIKTRGQQVTLRCSPISGHKSVSWYQQVLGQGPQFIFQYYEKEERGRGNFPDRFSARQFPNYSSELNVNALLLGDSALYLCASSFSTNGAGELFFGEGSRLTVL.

The chain recombines TRBV10-1 with TRBJ2-1; 8 nucleotides agree with TRBD2. The CDR3 covers 15 residues. With V trimmed by 3 bases and J by 6 bases, 7 bases remained unmatched. The germline gives CDR1 WNHNN, CDR2 SYGVQD (reference sequence). CDR3: CASSDRAGVRNEQFF. CDR3 coding DNA: TGCGCCAGCAGTGACAGAGCGGGAGTACGCAATGAGCAGTTCTTC.

The CDR3 reads CASSPPLGQGAEQFF. CDR3 DNA: TGTGCCAGCAGCCCACCGCTGGGACAGGGGGCTGAGCAGTTCTTC. The chain joins TRBV5-4 to TRBJ2-1; 12 positions agree with TRBD1. V lost 4 bases and J lost 9; bases outside the gene matches: 8. From germline, CDR1 is SGHNT and CDR2 YYREEE (reference sequence). CDR3 length equals 15 residues.

This clone has more than one count but fewer than ten. V is TRBV5-6 and J is TRBJ2-2, with TRBD2 matching 10 bases. Trimming removed 2 bases from V and 8 bases from J; junction bases left unmatched: 6. Per the germline V gene, CDR1 is SGHDT and CDR2 is YYEEEE. The length of the CDR3 is 15 residues. CDR3: CASSLAGGMKGELFF. CDR3 in DNA: TGTGCCAGCAGCTTAGCGGGAGGGATGAAGGGGGAGCTGTTTTTT.

CDR3 protein: CASSPYRVFGKPVTDQPQHF. In DNA form, the CDR3 reads TGTGCCAGCAGCCCATACCGAGTCTTCGGGAAACCAGTGACTGATCAGCCCCAGCATTTT. The chain is built from TRBV7-8 and TRBJ1-5; D gene uncertain. The V gene lost 5 bases and the J gene lost 5 bases, with 31 bases spanning the gap. CDR3 length: 20 residues. CDR1 SGHVS and CDR2 FQNEAQ come from the germline V gene.

The V and J genes are TRBV7-2 and TRBJ2-3; 7 bases map to TRBD1. Germline trimming cut 5 bases from V and 2 bases from J; bases unmatched to any gene: 4. The CDR3 spans 14 residues. CDR1 and CDR2 from the germline V gene are SGHTA and FQGNSA. The CDR3 coding sequence is TGTGCCAGCAGCGTGGGACAGAACACAGATACGCAGTATTTT. It encodes CASSVGQNTDTQYF.

V gene TRBV11-3 combines with J gene TRBJ2-7; no definite D call. This CDR3 is 13 amino acids long. Germline CDR1 is SGHNT and CDR2 is YENEEA. V was clipped by 2 bases and J by 7 bases, with 12 bases between them. This chain's CDR3 is CASSLRGYTEQYF. CDR3 nucleotide sequence: TGTGCCAGCAGCTTAAGAGGCTACACTGAGCAGTACTTC.

The chain joins TRBV9 to TRBJ1-5; D uncertain. This CDR3 is built from 13 residues. Between the trimmed V and J ends, which lost 2 bases and 7 bases, there was a span of 10 bases. Germline lookup yields CDR1 SGDLS and CDR2 YYNGEE. As DNA, the CDR3 is TGTGCCAGCAGCGTGGGTCCGGGGCAGCCCCAGCATTTT. It translates to CASSVGPGQPQHF.

This clone showed up just a few times. This chain links TRBV7-9 with TRBJ1-5; 8 bases are a match to TRBD1. Trimming removed 0 bases from V and 3 bases from J; junction bases left unmatched: 1. This CDR3 spans 15 amino acids. Germline CDR1 and CDR2: SEHNR and FQNEAQ (reference sequence). As DNA, the CDR3 is TGTGCCAGCAGCTTAGCGGACAGGGACAATCAGCCCCAGCATTTT. Its translation: CASSLADRDNQPQHF.

The gene calls are TRBV6-1 and TRBJ2-2; no clear D. The CDR3 runs to 13 residues. Trimming cost V 7 bases and J 0 bases, with 6 bases left between them. Germline V gene lookup returns CDR1 MNHNS and CDR2 SASEGT. The CDR3 nucleotides are TGTGCCAGCATTAAAACGAACACCGGGGAGCTGTTTTTT. Translating gives CASIKTNTGELFF.

The CDR3 sequence is CASSQEGGSAYEQYF. The CDR3 DNA follows: TGCGCCAGCAGCCAAGAGGGCGGGTCCGCCTACGAGCAGTACTTC. This rearrangement joins TRBV4-1 to TRBJ2-7; a possible D gene is TRBD2 (5 bases). The CDR3 consists of 15 residues. CDR1 is MGHRA, CDR2 YSYEKL, per germline. The V end was cut by 0 bases, the J end by 2 bases, with 11 bases between.

The rearrangement joins TRBV28 to TRBJ2-5, with TRBD1 as a possible D gene (5 bases). Matching the DNA end better, TRBJ2-7 makes the J call doubtful. CDR3 length equals 12 residues. Germline assignment: CDR1 MDHEN and CDR2 SYDVKM. The DNA of the CDR3 is TGTGCCAGCAGGCCAGGGCCCGCCGAGCAGTACTTC. It translates to CASRPGPAEQYF.

The rearrangement joins TRBV10-2 to TRBJ1-2; a possible D gene is TRBD1 (5 bases). The CDR3 has 14 residues. Looked up from germline, CDR1 is WSHSY and CDR2 is SAAADI. Trimming removed 4 bases at V and 8 bases at J, with 17 bases between. The CDR3 here is CASSADTTVEGYTF. The CDR3 region has the DNA TGCGCCAGCAGTGCCGATACGACAGTAGAAGGCTACACCTTC.

J is TRBJ2-5 and V is TRBV5-4; possible D gene TRBD1, 5 bases. With the DNA end fitting TRBJ2-7 better, the J assignment may be wrong. Per the germline V gene, CDR1 is SGHNT and CDR2 is YYREEE (reference sequence). The length of the CDR3 is 14 residues. CDR3 in amino acids: CASSPQRQGGEQYF. The CDR3 bases are TGTGCCAGCAGCCCCCAACGGCAGGGTGGCGAGCAGTACTTC.

J is TRBJ1-1 and V is TRBV29-1; possible D gene TRBD1, 5 bases. This CDR3 spans 14 amino acids. Trimming stripped 6 bases from V and 7 bases from J, with 21 bases between. Germline V gene data show CDR1 as SQVTM and CDR2 as ANQGSEA. Written as DNA, the CDR3 is TGCAGCGTCGCTCAGGGCAGGGCGGGGAATGAAGCTTTCTTT. Translating gives CSVAQGRAGNEAFF.

This clone turned up a few times. The rearrangement uses TRBV6-5 and TRBJ2-7, with 12 bases fitting TRBD1. CDR1 and CDR2 from the germline V gene are MNHEY and SVGAGI. V shed 7 bases and J 7 bases; nucleotides not matched to a gene: 11. This CDR3 contains 15 residues. CDR3 DNA: TGTGCCAGCAATGACCCGGGACAGGGGGCGCGGGAGCAGTACTTC. Encoded protein: CASNDPGQGAREQYF.

The rearrangement links TRBV7-9 to TRBJ2-3; the match to TRBD2 covers 11 bases. Germline CDR1 SEHNR, CDR2 FQNEAQ (reference sequence). The CDR3 totals 14 residues. After removal of 5 bases from V and 8 bases from J, the junction contained 6 bases not matched to a gene. In DNA, the CDR3 is TGTGCCAGCAGCGACTTTAGCGGGGGGGCTACGCAGTATTTT. Amino acids: CASSDFSGGATQYF.

The chain joins TRBV4-1 to TRBJ1-1; D call uncertain. This CDR3 is built from 15 residues. Per germline, CDR1 MGHRA and CDR2 YSYEKL. This CDR3 reads CSSTPLGEGSTEAFF. The CDR3 coding sequence is TGCTCTTCAACCCCTTTGGGAGAAGGTAGCACTGAAGCTTTCTTT.

V gene TRBV5-1 combines with J gene TRBJ1-2; 10 bases map to TRBD1. With 3 bases clipped from V and 6 bases from J, the junction kept 8 bases outside the gene matches. The CDR3 runs to 15 residues. Germline CDR1 reads SGHRS; CDR2 reads YFSETQ. The CDR3 DNA follows: TGCGCCAGCAGCTATAACACCGGGACAGGGGATGGCTACACCTTC. This codes for CASSYNTGTGDGYTF.

CDR3 nucleotides: TGTGCCAGCAGCTTAGTGGGCGGGGGGAACACTGAAGCTTTCTTT. Translating gives CASSLVGGGNTEAFF. The V call is TRBV11-2, the J call TRBJ1-1, with D maybe TRBD1 (5 bases). The V and J ends lost 1 base and 1 base respectively, with 10 bases between them. Germline CDR1 and CDR2: SGHAT and FQNNGV. This CDR3 is 15 amino acids long.

This clone came up once. The chain couples TRBV6-1 to TRBJ2-7; the match to TRBD1 covers 7 bases. This CDR3 has 15 residues. The V gene end was trimmed by 4 bases and the J gene end by 4 bases; junction bases not matched to a gene: 10. CDR1 MNHNS and CDR2 SASEGT come from the germline V gene. CDR3 coding DNA: TGTGCCAGCAGTGTCGTTAGGGACAGTCATTACGAGCAGTACTTC. Translated: CASSVVRDSHYEQYF.

This sequence joins TRBV7-9 and TRBJ1-1, with 7 bases that match TRBD1. The germline gives CDR1 SEHNR, CDR2 FQNEAQ (reference sequence). The V segment lost 5 bases and the J segment 3 bases; nucleotides outside the gene matches: 6. There are 14 residues in the CDR3. CDR3 nucleotides: TGTGCCAGCAGCCCCCGACAGGGAGACACTGAAGCTTTCTTT. Translating it yields CASSPRQGDTEAFF. Together with reference TRBV7-9 and TRBJ1-1, the CDR3 gives the full variable domain: DTGVSQNPRHKITKRGQNVTFRCDPISEHNRLYWYRQTLGQGPEFLTYFQNEAQLEKSRLLSDRFSAERPKGSFSTLEIQRTEQGDSAMYLCASSPRQGDTEAFFGQGTRLTVV.

CDR3 amino acids: CASSLHLPGNQPQHF. As DNA, the CDR3 is TGCGCCAGCAGCTTACACCTGCCCGGCAATCAGCCCCAGCATTTT. This rearrangement joins TRBV5-1 to TRBJ1-5; D call uncertain. The CDR3 extends over 15 amino acids. Germline CDR1 SGHRS, CDR2 YFSETQ. V gave up 2 bases and J gave up 2 bases, with 11 bases separating them.

The chain employs TRBV11-1 and TRBJ2-5; tentative D call: TRBD1 (6 bases). V lost 3 bases, J lost 5 bases, and 10 bases lay in between. Per germline, CDR1 SGHAT and CDR2 FQDESV (reference sequence). The CDR3 runs 13 residues. This CDR3 is CASSFWQGETQYF. CDR3 coding DNA: TGTGCCAGCAGCTTTTGGCAGGGGGAGACCCAGTACTTC.

This chain joins TRBV5-1 and TRBJ2-3, with 7 nucleotides matching TRBD1. Trimming at V came to 4 bases and at J to 2 bases, leaving 4 bases not matched to a gene. Germline V gene sequence: CDR1 SGHRS, CDR2 YFSETQ. This CDR3 has 14 amino acids. CDR3 nucleotides: TGCGCCAGCAGCCCAGGGACAGACACAGATACGCAGTATTTT. This sequence encodes CASSPGTDTDTQYF.

CDR3 sequence: CASSPLEGQENSPLHF. CDR3 bases: TGTGCCAGCAGTCCCCTGGAGGGACAGGAAAATTCACCCCTCCACTTT. The chain carries TRBV6-6 and TRBJ1-6, with TRBD1 matching 8 bases. V was clipped by 5 bases and J by 7 bases; unmatched bases: 10. The CDR3 has 16 residues. The V gene's germline CDR1 is MNHNY and CDR2 SVGAGI (reference sequence).

There are a few counts of this clone. V gene TRBV25-1 combines with J gene TRBJ1-1, with unresolved D. This CDR3 comprises 12 residues. From germline, CDR1 is MGHDK and CDR2 SYGVNS. V was shortened by 5 bases and J by 2 bases, with 6 bases between the two germline ends. The CDR3 nucleotides read TGTGCCAGCAGTCCGTCTAACACTGAAGCTTTCTTT. Residues: CASSPSNTEAFF.